These T cell receptor beta chains were read from a single sample in a study of T cell repertoires in cytomegalovirus infection. No antigen is known for these receptors. MiXCR, applied by TCRdb to the reads, yields one record per CDR3 protein. This repertoire shows some 99,000 distinct CDR3 sequences, less than 30% found once; its top ten account for about 81%. The sample in question was CD8+ T cells from cultured PBMCs, obtained from culture after CMV antigen stimulation. The receptors derive from a human donor in good health (CMV status not recorded). Some clones in this sample may be carry-over from other donors' samples. The CDR3 runs from the conserved cysteine through the conserved F or W. The D gene is left open where the match is weak. Rows may omit the clone size; those that give it use once, few, many or a size class.

V gene: TRBV7-8
D gene: .
J gene: TRBJ2-2
clone size: few
CDR3 protein: CASTAEPQGAGELFF
CDR3 DNA: TGTGCCAGCACCGCGGAGCCCCAAGGCGCCGGGGAGCTGTTTTTT

V gene: TRBV6-1
D gene: .
J gene: TRBJ1-5
clone size: many
CDR3 protein: CASSEPYDSNQPQHF
CDR3 DNA: TGTGCCAGCAGTGAACCCTATGACAGTAATCAGCCCCAGCATTTT

V gene: TRBV7-2
D gene: .
J gene: TRBJ1-6
clone size: many
CDR3 protein: CASSLDLPGSSYNSPLHF
CDR3 DNA: TGTGCCAGCAGCTTAGACCTTCCGGGGAGCTCCTATAATTCACCCCTCCACTTT

V gene: TRBV20-1
D gene: .
J gene: TRBJ1-1
clone size: .
CDR3 protein: CSASGVTDTEAFF
CDR3 DNA: TGCAGTGCTTCGGGAGTTACGGACACTGAAGCTTTCTTT

V gene: TRBV6-5
D gene: .
J gene: TRBJ2-1
clone size: .
CDR3 protein: CASTKTSSYNEQFF
CDR3 DNA: TGTGCCAGCACCAAAACGTCGTCCTACAATGAGCAGTTCTTC

V gene: TRBV2
D gene: .
J gene: TRBJ2-7
clone size: .
CDR3 protein: CASSEGSGMLEQYF
CDR3 DNA: TGTGCCAGCAGTGAGGGGTCCGGAATGCTCGAGCAGTACTTC

V gene: TRBV4-1
D gene: .
J gene: TRBJ2-2
clone size: .
CDR3 protein: CASSQDAGRVGELFF
CDR3 DNA: TGCGCCAGCAGCCAAGATGCAGGGCGGGTCGGGGAGCTGTTTTTT

V gene: TRBV6-4
D gene: .
J gene: TRBJ1-2
clone size: .
CDR3 protein: CASSDSINMGANYGYTF
CDR3 DNA: TGTGCCAGCAGTGACTCGATTAATATGGGGGCGAACTATGGCTACACCTTC

V gene: TRBV19
D gene: TRBD1
J gene: TRBJ2-1
clone size: few
CDR3 protein: CASGTFGTGGGEQFF
CDR3 DNA: TGTGCCAGTGGCACCTTCGGGACAGGGGGCGGTGAGCAGTTCTTC

V gene: TRBV4-1
D gene: .
J gene: TRBJ1-2
clone size: .
CDR3 protein: CASSQDFEGSLGGYTF
CDR3 DNA: TGCGCCAGCAGCCAAGATTTTGAGGGCTCCCTGGGAGGCTACACCTTC